One sample yielded the 14 T cell receptor beta chains listed below, sequenced in a study of Graves' ophthalmopathy and Graves' hyperthyroidism. The authors amplified TCR beta CDR3 regions, and they did so from RNA transcripts for repertoire sequencing. An opening RT-PCR round employed HTBI primers and preceded a second-round multiplex PCR. TCRdb re-called the multiplex PCR reads with MiXCR, one entry per CDR3 protein. The data contain hundreds of thousands of distinct CDR3 sequences, 20% to 25% of them singletons. The sample was peripheral blood. The receptors come from a woman aged 18-35 years with stable Graves' hyperthyroidism.

This rearrangement joins TRBV29-1 to TRBJ1-2; D may be TRBD1 (6 bases). Germline V gene lookup returns CDR1 SQVTM and CDR2 ANQGSEA. Deletions cut 7 bases from V and 9 bases from J, with 21 bases between. The CDR3 is made up of 13 amino acids. The CDR3 nucleotides read TGCAGCGGGGGGGCAGGGCCCATGCAGCGCTACACCTTC. Translation gives CSGGAGPMQRYTF.

This clonotype was observed at least ten times. The chain is built from TRBV6-5 and TRBJ2-4; 9 bases fit TRBD1. The J segment lost 15 bases and the V segment lost 5 bases, leaving 11 bases of the junction unmatched. The CDR3 covers 13 residues. Germline lookup yields CDR1 MNHEY and CDR2 SVGAGI. The CDR3 DNA is TGTGCCAGCAGTACACAGATACAGGGGGCGCGGTACTTC. The encoded protein is CASSTQIQGARYF.

The chain links TRBV7-2 to TRBJ2-5; D gene unclear. Germline lookup yields CDR1 SGHTA and CDR2 FQGNSA. The length of the CDR3 is 14 residues. Between the trimmed V and J ends, which lost 5 bases and 3 bases, there was a span of 13 bases. The CDR3 spells CASSQLHFEETQYF. In nucleotides, the CDR3 is TGTGCCAGCAGCCAATTGCACTTTGAAGAGACCCAGTACTTC.

This clonotype appeared many times. V usage is TRBV6-1 and J usage is TRBJ2-5, with 9 bases lining up with TRBD2. The CDR3 is 17 amino acids. Trimming took 4 bases from V and 3 from J; bases not matched to a gene: 12. CDR1 is MNHNS, CDR2 SASEGT, per germline. CDR3 sequence (DNA): TGTGCCAGCAGTGGGGACCTCATTAGCGGGAGAGAAGAGACCCAGTACTTC. It translates to CASSGDLISGREETQYF.

Many counts were recorded for this clonotype. The genes are TRBV6-1 and TRBJ2-7, with D perhaps matching TRBD1 (8 bases). Germline V gene sequence: CDR1 MNHNS, CDR2 SASEGT. V was trimmed by 6 bases and J by 2 bases, leaving 17 bases between them. The CDR3 loop spans 15 amino acids. The chain's CDR3 is CASSDTGGGPYEQYF. CDR3 nucleotides: TGTGCCAGCAGCGACACAGGGGGGGGCCCCTACGAGCAGTACTTC.

This clonotype was detected many times. The chain joins TRBV29-1 to TRBJ2-7; 7 bases are a match to TRBD1. The CDR3 covers 12 residues. With V trimmed by 7 bases and J by 4 bases, 7 bases remained unmatched. Germline assignment: CDR1 SQVTM and CDR2 ANQGSEA. The CDR3 loop is CSARQGPYEQYF. Written as DNA, the CDR3 is TGCAGCGCCAGACAGGGACCATACGAGCAGTACTTC.

The chain has TRBV12-3 or TRBV12-4 and TRBJ1-5, with 12 bases aligning to TRBD1. The CDR3 covers 14 residues. With V trimmed by 4 bases and J by 9 bases, 4 bases remained unmatched. CDR3 protein: CASSYGTGGRPQHF. The DNA of the CDR3 is TGTGCCAGCAGTTACGGGACAGGGGGCCGGCCCCAGCATTTT.

V gene TRBV7-3 combines with J gene TRBJ2-5; 9 bases align to TRBD1. The germline V gene encodes CDR1 SGHTA and CDR2 FQGTGA. V dropped 6 bases and J dropped 9; count of bases not matched to a gene: 5. This CDR3 is 12 amino acids long. The CDR3 nucleotides read TGTGCCAGCAGTAAACAGGGGGCTGCCCAGTACTTC. The encoded protein is CASSKQGAAQYF.

This clonotype occurred many times. V and J are TRBV7-2 and TRBJ1-2, with TRBD1 matching 10 bases. Trimming took 5 bases from V and 7 from J; bases not matched to a gene: 10. Germline values: CDR1 SGHTA, CDR2 FQGNSA. The CDR3 has 15 residues. CDR3 DNA: TGTGCCAGCAGCGCAAGGGACAGGGGACTCTCTGGCTACACCTTC. It encodes CASSARDRGLSGYTF.

This clonotype was recorded a few times. The chain couples TRBV18 to TRBJ1-2, with D possibly matching TRBD1 (6 bases). The V and J ends lost 3 bases and 8 bases respectively, with 16 bases between them. CDR1 is KGHSH and CDR2 is LQKENI in the germline V gene. The CDR3 extends over 14 amino acids. The CDR3 coding sequence is TGTGCCAGCTCACCTGAGACAGGTATCCACGGCTACACCTTC. The encoded protein is CASSPETGIHGYTF.

Many counts were recorded for this clonotype. This sequence joins TRBV9 and TRBJ2-5; no definite D call. V lost 2 bases to trimming and J lost 13 bases, with 3 bases between them. Germline V lookup: CDR1 SGDLS, CDR2 YYNGEE. The CDR3 loop spans 8 amino acids. The CDR3 loop reads CASSVVYF. CDR3 nucleotides: TGTGCCAGCAGCGTGGTGTACTTC.

The chain employs TRBV6-2 or TRBV6-3 and TRBJ1-2; 10 bases are shared with TRBD1. The length of the CDR3 is 15 residues. V gave up 5 bases and J gave up 4 bases; unmatched junction bases: 7. CDR1 is MNHEY, CDR2 SVGEGT, per germline. The CDR3 loop reads CASSVGQGGFYGYTF. Written as DNA, the CDR3 is TGTGCCAGCAGTGTAGGACAGGGGGGCTTCTATGGCTACACCTTC.

As to this clonotype: This may be a read error: a much more frequent sequence differs by one nucleotide. The chain joins TRBV4-1 to TRBJ2-2, with D hard to call. Germline values: CDR1 MGHRA, CDR2 YSYEKL. V lost 2 bases and J lost 7, with 8 bases in between. The CDR3 loop spans 13 amino acids. The CDR3 DNA sequence: TGCGCCAGCAGCCAAAGGACCTACGGGGAGCTGTTTTTT. Translating it yields CASSQRTYGELFF.

At least ten counts were recorded for this clonotype. The CDR3 DNA sequence: TGTGCCAGCAGTTCCAGACACCGGGACAGGGGTTTTTGGTACACTGAAGCTTTCTTT. Residues: CASSSRHRDRGFWYTEAFF. J is TRBJ1-1 and V is TRBV6-2 or TRBV6-3, with 10 bases aligning to TRBD1. Germline V lookup: CDR1 MNHEY, CDR2 SVGEGT. V shed 4 bases, J shed 3 bases, and the junction held 17 bases outside the gene matches. The CDR3 sequence is 19 residues long.